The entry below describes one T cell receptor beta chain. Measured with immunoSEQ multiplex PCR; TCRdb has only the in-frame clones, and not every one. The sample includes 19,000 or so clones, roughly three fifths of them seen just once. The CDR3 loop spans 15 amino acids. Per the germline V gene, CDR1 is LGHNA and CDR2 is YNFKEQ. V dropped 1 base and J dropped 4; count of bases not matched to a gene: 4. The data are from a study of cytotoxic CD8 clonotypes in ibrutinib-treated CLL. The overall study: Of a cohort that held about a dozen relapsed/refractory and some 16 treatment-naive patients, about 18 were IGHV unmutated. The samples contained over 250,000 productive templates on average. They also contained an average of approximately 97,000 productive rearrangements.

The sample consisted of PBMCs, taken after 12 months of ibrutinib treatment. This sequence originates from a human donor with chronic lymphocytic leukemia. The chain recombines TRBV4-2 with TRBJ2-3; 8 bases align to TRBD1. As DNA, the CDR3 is TGTGCCAGCAGCCAAGTAGGACAGGGCCCAGATACGCAGTATTTT. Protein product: CASSQVGQGPDTQYF.